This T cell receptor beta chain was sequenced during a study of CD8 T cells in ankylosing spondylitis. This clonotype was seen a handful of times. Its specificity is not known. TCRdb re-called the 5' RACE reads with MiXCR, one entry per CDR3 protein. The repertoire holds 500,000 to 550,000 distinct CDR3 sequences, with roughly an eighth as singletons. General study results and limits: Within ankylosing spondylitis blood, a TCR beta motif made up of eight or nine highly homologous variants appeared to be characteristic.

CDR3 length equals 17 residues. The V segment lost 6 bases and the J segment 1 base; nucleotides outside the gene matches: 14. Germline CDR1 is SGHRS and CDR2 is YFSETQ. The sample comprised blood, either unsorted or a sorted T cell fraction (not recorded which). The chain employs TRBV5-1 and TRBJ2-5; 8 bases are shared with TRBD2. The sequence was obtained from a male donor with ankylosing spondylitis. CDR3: CASTRYLRAGAQETQYF. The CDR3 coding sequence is TGCGCCAGCACCCGTTACCTACGAGCGGGAGCCCAAGAGACCCAGTACTTC.